Below, 30 T cell receptor beta chains from the same sample are listed, as sequenced in a study of metastatic and nonmetastatic thyroid tumors. TCRdb reprocessed the PCR reads using MiXCR. The data show 30,000 to 35,000 clones, about 16% seen once. Treatment of any kind had been given to no patient before thyroid surgery. Sequences were obtained from blood. These TCRs come from a female donor with papillary thyroid cancer or a benign thyroid nodule (not recorded which). Some clones in this sample may be carry-over from other donors' samples.

With regard to this clone: One end of the junction varies from germline; a read error may be responsible. CDR3 protein: CVSSLRLAYSTDTQYF. The DNA for the CDR3 is TGTGTCAGCAGCCTCCGACTAGCGTATAGCACAGATACGCAGTATTTT. The rearrangement links TRBV13 to TRBJ2-3; 8 nucleotides agree with TRBD2. CDR1 PRHDT and CDR2 FYEKMQ come from the germline V gene (reference sequence). The CDR3 consists of 16 residues.

This clone was counted ten times or more. This chain joins TRBV5-8 and TRBJ2-7; 7 bases map to TRBD1. Germline V gives CDR1 SGHTS, CDR2 YDEGEE. CDR3 size: 14 residues. V lost 3 bases and J lost 3; bases outside the gene matches: 6. In DNA form, the CDR3 reads TGTGCCAGCAGCTCCGGGGACAGATACTACGAGCAGTACTTC. This translates into CASSSGDRYYEQYF. Full variable domain (rest looked up from reference TRBV5-8 and TRBJ2-7): EAGVTQSPTHLIKTRGQQATLRCSPISGHTSVYWYQQALGLGLQFLLWYDEGEERNRGNFPPRFSGRQFPNYSSELNVNALELEDSALYLCASSSGDRYYEQYFGPGTRLTVT.

This clone was seen ten or more times. This rearrangement joins TRBV10-2 to TRBJ2-1; TRBD2 agrees at 14 bases. With 5 bases clipped from V and 0 bases from J, the junction kept 3 bases outside the gene matches. The CDR3 is 17 amino acids. Germline V CDR1 and CDR2: WSHSY, SAAADI. CDR3 DNA: TGCGCCAGCAGTAGGGGGACTAGCGGGGGCTCCTACAATGAGCAGTTCTTC. It yields the protein CASSRGTSGGSYNEQFF.

Many counts were recorded for this clone. This chain links TRBV11-3 with TRBJ2-3; 7 positions agree with TRBD2. This CDR3 contains 18 residues. CDR1 and CDR2 from the germline V gene are SGHNT and YENEEA. Trimming removed 1 base from V and 3 bases from J; junction bases left unmatched: 13. The CDR3 sequence: CASSLVSWGGRGTDTQYF. CDR3 in DNA: TGTGCCAGCAGCTTAGTCAGTTGGGGCGGGAGAGGAACAGATACGCAGTATTTT. Full variable domain (missing parts from reference TRBV11-3 and TRBJ2-3): EAGVVQSPRYKIIEKKQPVAFWCNPISGHNTLYWYLQNLGQGPELLIRYENEEAVDDSQLPKDRFSAERLKGVDSTLKIQPAELGDSAVYLCASSLVSWGGRGTDTQYFGPGTRLTVL.

Ten or more counts support this clone. V and J are TRBV5-6 and TRBJ1-6; TRBD1 aligns across 8 bases. This CDR3 is 14 amino acids long. Losses at the gene ends were 4 bases for V and 9 bases for J; bases not matched to a gene: 6. Germline CDR1 SGHDT, CDR2 YYEEEE. The CDR3 loop reads CASSAGTGASPLHF. CDR3 in DNA: TGTGCCAGCAGCGCCGGGACAGGAGCTTCACCCCTCCACTTT.

The CDR3 region is CASSYGGQGVNSPLHF. CDR3 DNA sequence: TGTGCCAGCAGTTACGGGGGACAGGGAGTAAATTCACCCCTCCACTTT. This sequence joins TRBV6-5 and TRBJ1-6; the match to TRBD1 covers 9 bases. With 2 bases clipped from V and 7 bases from J, the junction kept 6 bases outside the gene matches. The germline gives CDR1 MNHEY, CDR2 SVGAGI. The CDR3 sequence is 16 residues long.

Many counts were recorded for this clone. CDR3: CASSGRGDQPQHF. CDR3 DNA sequence: TGTGCCAGTAGTGGACGGGGTGATCAGCCCCAGCATTTT. The rearrangement links TRBV19 to TRBJ1-5; D not resolved. The CDR3 consists of 13 residues. V was clipped by 5 bases and J by 5 bases, with 10 bases between them. The germline CDR1 and CDR2 sequences are LNHDA and SQIVND (reference sequence).

Turning to this clone: As the CDR3 is not closed by the conserved phenylalanine or tryptophan, this likely results from a read error. V and J are TRBV28 and TRBJ2-7; D possibly corresponds to TRBD2 (7 bases). This CDR3 is built from 14 residues. Germline values: CDR1 MDHEN, CDR2 SYDVKM. In DNA, the CDR3 is TGTGCCAGCGGTTTAAGGGGGGGGAGCTACGAGCAGTACCTC. It translates to CASGLRGGSYEQYL.

This clone appeared many times. The rearrangement joins TRBV11-2 to TRBJ2-2, with 7 bases matching TRBD1. After removal of 3 bases from V and 2 bases from J, the junction contained 6 bases not matched to a gene. Germline V gives CDR1 SGHAT, CDR2 FQNNGV. The CDR3 covers 16 residues. The CDR3 nucleotides are TGTGCCAGCAGCTTGGGGGACAGCCTTAACACCGGGGAGCTGTTTTTT. Protein: CASSLGDSLNTGELFF.

The table lists this clone with many counts. The chain has TRBV30 and TRBJ2-7, with 10 positions matching TRBD2. From germline, CDR1 is GTSNPN and CDR2 SVGIG (reference sequence). The junction had 7 bases not matched to a gene; V was cut back by 8 bases and J by 6 bases. The CDR3 is 12 residues long. This CDR3 is CALGGTSAEQYF. DNA of the CDR3: TGTGCCCTGGGTGGGACTAGCGCCGAGCAGTACTTC. The whole variable domain, remainder taken from reference TRBV30 and TRBJ2-7, is SQTIHQWPATLVQPVGSPLSLECTVEGTSNPNLYWYRQAAGRGLQLLFYSVGIGQISSEVPQNLSASRPQDRQFILSSKKLLLSDSGFYLCALGGTSAEQYFGPGTRLTVT.

Notes on this clone: With a much larger clone just one base away, this may be a read error. Other DNA sequences in this specimen translate into the identical CDR3. V gene TRBV28 combines with J gene TRBJ2-3; 7 nucleotides align to TRBD1. Per germline, CDR1 MDHEN and CDR2 SYDVKM. The CDR3 loop spans 15 amino acids. The CDR3 DNA reads as TGTGCCAGCAGCGGGGACAGTCGGAGCACAGATACTCAGTATTTT. It is translated as CASSGDSRSTDTQYF.

This clone occurred a few times. The chain recombines TRBV6-1 with TRBJ1-2; weak D call: TRBD1 (6 bases). CDR3 length equals 13 residues. V was shortened by 10 bases and J by 8 bases, with 20 bases between the two germline ends. The V gene's germline CDR1 is MNHNS and CDR2 SASEGT. In DNA form, the CDR3 reads TGTGCCATCAGCCCAGGGGACTCGGGGGGCTACACCTTC. It specifies CAISPGDSGGYTF.

In this sample, this clone turned up many times. The chain has TRBV27 and TRBJ2-1, with a weak D call TRBD1 (6 bases). V was clipped by 7 bases and J by 0 bases, with 22 bases between them. Germline CDR1 and CDR2: MNHEY and SMNVEV (reference sequence). The CDR3 extends over 18 amino acids. This CDR3 reads CASIRGGSSPSSYNEQFF. DNA of the CDR3: TGTGCCAGCATCAGGGGCGGCTCCTCTCCAAGCTCCTACAATGAGCAGTTCTTC.

Many counts were recorded for this clone. The rearrangement joins TRBV20-1 to TRBJ2-3; no reliable D call. Between the trimmed V and J ends, which lost 3 bases and 2 bases, there was a span of 15 bases. CDR3 size: 15 residues. CDR1 is DFQATT, CDR2 SNEGSKA, per germline (reference sequence). CDR3 loop: CSASLPGLATDTQYF. DNA of the CDR3: TGCAGTGCTAGTTTACCCGGGTTAGCCACAGATACGCAGTATTTT.

This clone was detected many times. The chain links TRBV12-3 or TRBV12-4 to TRBJ2-3; 7 positions match TRBD2. Trimming removed 6 bases from V and 2 bases from J; junction bases left unmatched: 5. CDR3 length equals 14 residues. CDR3 amino acids: CASRPSGPTDTQYF. CDR3 DNA sequence: TGTGCCAGCAGGCCTAGCGGACCCACAGATACGCAGTATTTT.

This clone has ten or more counts. This chain connects TRBV7-9 to TRBJ2-1; 14 nucleotides agree with TRBD2. Germline lookup yields CDR1 SEHNR and CDR2 FQNEAQ (reference sequence). The CDR3 extends over 15 amino acids. J was trimmed by 6 bases and V by 3 bases; bases with no gene match: 1. CDR3 bases: TGTGCCAGCAGCTTCGGACTAGCGGGAGGCAATGAGCAGTTCTTC. Encoded protein: CASSFGLAGGNEQFF.

This clone was seen many times. The chain recombines TRBV6-2 or TRBV6-3 with TRBJ1-5; a possible D gene is TRBD1 (6 bases). The V and J ends lost 2 bases and 6 bases respectively, with 14 bases between them. Germline V gives CDR1 MNHEY, CDR2 SVGEGT. This CDR3 is built from 15 residues. The CDR3 DNA reads as TGTGCCAGCAGTTACCCAGGAGGGGGTCTTCAGCCCCAGCATTTT. This gives the protein CASSYPGGGLQPQHF.

Of note for this clone: A junction end diverges from the germline sequence, so it may reflect a read error. V is TRBV30 and J is TRBJ1-5; D is undetermined. There are 13 residues in the CDR3. CDR1 is GTSNPN and CDR2 is SVGIG in the germline V gene (reference sequence). CDR3 loop: CAWSDDIDQPQHF. In DNA, the CDR3 is TGTGCCTGGAGTGACGACATAGATCAGCCCCAGCATTTC.

In this sample, this clone turned up many times. The chain employs TRBV19 and TRBJ2-7; D might be TRBD1 or TRBD2, each matching 5 bases. This CDR3 contains 17 residues. The germline V gene encodes CDR1 LNHDA and CDR2 SQIVND (reference sequence). Trimming shortened V by 1 base and J by 0 bases, and 16 bases separated the two germline ends. The CDR3 sequence: CASSIVYGATASYEQYF. The CDR3 DNA is TGTGCCAGTAGTATAGTTTACGGGGCGACAGCCTCCTACGAGCAGTACTTC.

In its sample, this clone was seen many times. The chain has TRBV5-1 and TRBJ2-3; 8 bases line up with TRBD2. This CDR3 spans 16 amino acids. J was trimmed by 2 bases and V by 7 bases; bases with no gene match: 12. Germline V gene sequence: CDR1 SGHRS, CDR2 YFSETQ. The CDR3 bases are TGCGCCAGCCGTACGACCACGGGAGGGCTCACAGATACGCAGTATTTT. It codes for CASRTTTGGLTDTQYF. Full variable domain (rest looked up from reference TRBV5-1 and TRBJ2-3): KAGVTQTPRYLIKTRGQQVTLSCSPISGHRSVSWYQQTPGQGLQFLFEYFSETQRNKGNFPGRFSGRQFSNSRSEMNVSTLELGDSALYLCASRTTTGGLTDTQYFGPGTRLTVL.

In this sample, this clone turned up many times. The chain recombines TRBV4-2 with TRBJ1-6; 9 nucleotides match TRBD1. The germline CDR1 and CDR2 sequences are LGHNA and YNFKEQ. The V segment lost 3 bases and the J segment 7 bases; nucleotides outside the gene matches: 4. CDR3 length: 15 residues. CDR3 DNA sequence: TGTGCCAGCAGCCATACCGGGACAGGGAATTCACCCCTCCACTTT. Translating it yields CASSHTGTGNSPLHF.

Points on this clone: One end of the junction fails to match germline, which may point to a read error. The chain uses TRBV7-9 and TRBJ1-6; D remains unclear. The CDR3 runs to 14 residues. Germline V CDR1 and CDR2: SEHNR, FQNEAQ (reference sequence). This CDR3 reads CAISSPRSQSPLHF. CDR3 bases: TGTGCCATCAGCTCCCCTCGGTCGCAATCACCCCTCCACTTT.

Ten or more counts support this clone. The chain joins TRBV6-5 to TRBJ1-3; no clear D gene. Germline assignment: CDR1 MNHEY and CDR2 SVGAGI. V dropped 0 bases and J dropped 4 bases, with 16 bases sitting between them. The CDR3 totals 17 residues. CDR3 bases: TGTGCCAGCAGTTACTCGAGATACAAGGAGAAGGGAAACACCATATATTTT. Protein: CASSYSRYKEKGNTIYF.

This clone is classed as medium-sized. The CDR3 spells CAWSVYTAMQQFF. The CDR3 DNA sequence: TGTGCCTGGAGTGTTTATACCGCAATGCAGCAGTTCTTC. This chain links TRBV30 with TRBJ2-1, with unresolved D. Trimming removed 0 bases at V and 11 bases at J, with 14 bases between. Germline loops: CDR1 GTSNPN, CDR2 SVGIG (reference sequence). The CDR3 contains 13 residues.

This sequence joins TRBV6-5 and TRBJ2-1; unclear D gene. V was shortened by 0 bases and J by 12 bases, with 18 bases between the two germline ends. Germline CDR1 reads MNHEY; CDR2 reads SVGAGI. CDR3 length: 15 residues. Here the CDR3 reads CASSYSSGLKEGQFF. CDR3 DNA: TGTGCCAGCAGTTACTCGTCTGGTCTAAAGGAAGGGCAGTTCTTC.

The genes are TRBV11-1 and TRBJ2-7, with D maybe TRBD1 (5 bases). CDR1 is SGHAT and CDR2 is FQDESV in the germline V gene (reference sequence). This CDR3 is 15 amino acids long. V was clipped by 5 bases and J by 1 base, with 15 bases between them. The CDR3 DNA reads as TGTGCCAGCAGCCCTAACCAGGGCCCTTCCTACGAGCAGTACGTC. Translated, it gives CASSPNQGPSYEQYV.

Many counts were recorded for this clone. Different DNA sequences within this sample yield the same CDR3. CDR3 protein: CSARALKNRGRRPGANVLTF. The CDR3 nucleotides read TGCAGTGCTAGAGCTCTCAAAAACAGGGGGCGACGACCTGGGGCCAACGTCCTGACTTTC. The V call is TRBV20-1, the J call TRBJ2-6, with TRBD1 matching 9 bases. The germline V gene encodes CDR1 DFQATT and CDR2 SNEGSKA (reference sequence). CDR3 size: 20 residues. Losses at the gene ends were 1 base for V and 2 bases for J; bases not matched to a gene: 15.

This clone was counted only a few times. V gene TRBV12-3 or TRBV12-4 combines with J gene TRBJ1-1; the D is unclear. The CDR3 is made up of 13 amino acids. V shed 7 bases and J shed 1 base, with 10 bases lying between them. The CDR3, as DNA: TGTGCCAGCATCCTGCCCGGGAACACTGAAGCTTTCTTT. It translates to CASILPGNTEAFF.

By its share, this clone is medium-sized. This chain joins TRBV20-1 and TRBJ2-7; perhaps TRBD2 as D (6 bases). In germline, CDR1 is DFQATT, CDR2 SNEGSKA (reference sequence). Trimming removed 0 bases from V and 4 bases from J, with 13 bases in between. The CDR3 loop spans 14 amino acids. CDR3 nucleotide sequence: TGCAGTGCTAGAGATACGGGAGTAATTTACGAGCAGTACTTC. Translation gives CSARDTGVIYEQYF.

This clone was found many times. J is TRBJ2-1 and V is TRBV27; D ambiguous. The V end was cut by 6 bases, the J end by 2 bases, with 14 bases between. Germline V gene lookup returns CDR1 MNHEY and CDR2 SMNVEV (reference sequence). This CDR3 spans 15 amino acids. The CDR3 reads CASSHPDRPYNEQFF. Written as DNA, the CDR3 is TGTGCCAGCAGCCACCCAGATCGACCCTACAATGAGCAGTTCTTC.